The 10 T cell receptor beta chains presented below share a single source sample, sequenced in a study of yellow fever vaccine responses in identical twins. TCRdb processed the RT-PCR reads anew with MiXCR; each CDR3 protein has one entry. The sample has approximately 590 distinct CDR3 sequences; approximately 70% are singletons. The sample here was T cells from blood (PBMCs), unsorted or a sorted subset (not recorded which), taken before or after yellow fever vaccination (not recorded which). These receptors came from a female donor who received the yellow fever vaccine.

The chain employs TRBV6-1 and TRBJ1-5, with 8 nucleotides matching TRBD1. Germline V gene lookup returns CDR1 MNHNS and CDR2 SASEGT. This CDR3 spans 14 amino acids. The J segment lost 6 bases and the V segment lost 6 bases, leaving 7 bases of the junction unmatched. The CDR3 loop is CASRSFRGLQPQHF. The CDR3 DNA is TGTGCCAGCAGGAGCTTCAGGGGGCTTCAGCCCCAGCATTTT.

The J gene is TRBJ1-4, the V gene TRBV4-3; D unresolved. V was cut by 0 bases and J by 0 bases, with 5 bases left in between. CDR3 length equals 15 residues. Germline-derived CDR1 and CDR2 are LGHNA and YSLEER. The CDR3 loop reads CASSQDGTTNEKLFF. CDR3 DNA: TGCGCCAGCAGCCAAGATGGAACAACTAATGAAAAACTGTTTTTT.

The chain combines TRBV11-1 with TRBJ1-4, with a weak D call TRBD1 (6 bases). Trimming removed 1 base at V and 6 bases at J, with 12 bases between. The germline V gene encodes CDR1 SGHAT and CDR2 FQDESV (reference sequence). The CDR3 contains 15 residues. The CDR3 protein is CASSLDGGPDEKLFF. The CDR3, as DNA: TGTGCCAGCAGCTTAGATGGGGGGCCTGATGAAAAACTGTTTTTT.

CDR3 amino acids: CASSRTDRVGYTF. The CDR3 nucleotides read TGTGCCAGCAGCCGTACCGACAGGGTAGGCTACACCTTC. This chain joins TRBV6-1 and TRBJ1-2, with 7 bases identical to TRBD1. Looked up from germline, CDR1 is MNHNS and CDR2 is SASEGT. The CDR3 contains 13 residues. V shed 6 bases, J shed 8 bases, and the junction held 9 bases outside the gene matches.

The chain couples TRBV6-5 to TRBJ1-5, with D perhaps TRBD1 (5 bases). This CDR3 contains 15 residues. Per germline, CDR1 MNHEY and CDR2 SVGAGI. V was clipped by 0 bases and J by 9 bases, with 15 bases between them. This CDR3 is CASSYSITLQGPQHF. The DNA for the CDR3 is TGTGCCAGCAGTTACTCGATTACACTTCAGGGGCCCCAGCATTTT.

The V gene is TRBV6-2 or TRBV6-3, the J gene TRBJ2-4; D unclear. Trimming pared 2 bases from V and 0 bases from J, leaving 17 bases between. Germline V lookup: CDR1 MNHEY, CDR2 SVGEGT. The CDR3 extends over 18 amino acids. The CDR3 protein is CASSYLDSAPLAKNIQYF. The CDR3 nucleotides are TGTGCCAGCAGTTACCTCGATTCAGCACCTTTAGCCAAAAACATTCAGTACTTC.

The V gene is TRBV10-3, the J gene TRBJ1-1; D may be TRBD1 (5 bases). Between the trimmed V and J ends, which lost 4 bases and 1 base, there was a span of 13 bases. The CDR3 length is 15 residues. In germline, CDR1 is ENHRY, CDR2 SYGVKD. The CDR3 is CAISAAKTGNTEAFF. CDR3 DNA: TGTGCCATCAGTGCAGCCAAAACAGGGAACACTGAAGCTTTCTTT.

The genes are TRBV12-3 or TRBV12-4 and TRBJ1-1; D perhaps matches TRBD1 (6 bases). The CDR3 totals 14 residues. V was shortened by 5 bases and J by 0 bases, with 10 bases between the two germline ends. The CDR3 here is CASSPTGMNTEAFF. The CDR3 DNA reads TGTGCCAGCAGTCCGACAGGCATGAACACTGAAGCTTTCTTT.

The chain has TRBV10-1 and TRBJ1-6; TRBD1 matches 7 bases. This CDR3 has 15 amino acids. Per germline, CDR1 WNHNN and CDR2 SYGVQD (reference sequence). J was trimmed by 6 bases and V by 4 bases; bases with no gene match: 6. CDR3 region: CASSGPGQSNSPLHF. Written as DNA, the CDR3 is TGCGCCAGCAGTGGACCGGGACAGTCTAATTCACCCCTCCACTTT.

The CDR3 region has the DNA TGTGCCATCAGTGGGGGGGTAAACAGGGCTAGCAATCAGCCCCAGCATTTT. It translates to CAISGGVNRASNQPQHF. The J gene is TRBJ1-5, the V gene TRBV10-3; D might be TRBD1 (6 bases). Per the germline V gene, CDR1 is ENHRY and CDR2 is SYGVKD. V gave up 4 bases and J gave up 0 bases, with 16 bases separating them. The CDR3 contains 17 residues.